These T cell receptor beta chains were read from a single sample in a study of T cell repertoires in cytomegalovirus infection. In TCRdb, the reads were re-called with MiXCR into one record per CDR3 protein. The sample includes some 680,000 distinct CDR3 sequences, less than 40% of them seen just once. Material: PBMCs. The origin of the receptors is a human donor in good health (CMV status not recorded). Some clones in this sample may be carry-over from other donors' samples. The conserved cysteine and the conserved F or W are not part of the CDR3 here.

V,CDR3
TRBV12-3/TRBV12-4,ASITEGTGERGYGYT
TRBV19,ASSAGEGREQY
TRBV14,ASSQEVRAPGANVLT
TRBV6-6,ASSYTHLGEGQYGYT
TRBV28,ASSSKGQGNEQY
TRBV7-9,ASSLTNKWYEQY
TRBV19,ASSTSELYTGELF
TRBV12-3/TRBV12-4,ASSLPGGAPYNEQF
TRBV7-3,ASSLSGAEQF
TRBV4-1,ASSQKPGRNYGYT
TRBV27,ASSYRKSGRAFEQF
TRBV6-2/TRBV6-3,ASSFGLYEQY
TRBV7-3,ASSLRPGGNQETQY
TRBV27,ASSPTSGRTYEQY
TRBV28,ASIGIHQPQH
TRBV28,ASSTRLGTNYGYT
TRBV10-2,ASGASVDYEQY
TRBV28,ASSSSGQIQETQY
TRBV2,ASSETGGLEQY
TRBV29-1,SVEGTGAYEQY
TRBV20-1,SATGRLAGRIYAQY
TRBV29-1,SVLPRFTNYGYT
TRBV4-2,ASSQDRKTFDNSPLH
TRBV7-2,ASSYRRDEQF
TRBV7-8,ASSLFEKEDKADEQY
TRBV7-3,ASSLTLAGGPDEQF
TRBV7-9,ASSPGQDGSNQPQH
TRBV15,ATSRDLWVDTQY
TRBV11-2,ASSPRQGRKMNTEAF
TRBV28,ASSLGDRGDGYT
TRBV30,AWKGIQNTEAF
TRBV7-9,ASHLASHPRVPSYEQY
TRBV28,ASSPERKVKETQY
TRBV2,ASSPLLGTLVSNQPQH
TRBV7-2,ASSFLGFKDTQY
TRBV12-3/TRBV12-4,ASSSKGFFTEAF
TRBV12-3/TRBV12-4,ASSSHSNSNQPQH
TRBV7-8,ASSLFQGGPYNEPF
TRBV7-2,ASSFLGSSGRRYEQY
TRBV6-5,ASSPRNRGSRGNTIY
TRBV6-5,SSSYSQGAKGYT
TRBV19,ASSMSQISNQPQH
TRBV20-1,SARDDGENPEAF
TRBV28,ASSLAGFDEQY
TRBV6-6,ASSPAGQDTSYGYT
TRBV7-6,ASSLGTSGGTDTQY